Given below is one T cell receptor (beta chain) in context. The antigen remains unidentified. The PCR had 60 Vbeta and 13 Jbeta primers. Sequencing was performed with immunoSEQ multiplex PCR; in TCRdb, only in-frame clones are kept and a portion is missing. Of 65,000 to 85,000 clones in the sample, approximately 70% are singletons; the top ten hold around 15%. These data are taken from a study of cytomegalovirus exposure and HLA in healthy donors. Study overall: A prior study identified over 100 million unique TCR beta sequences from 150 million to 200 million T cells. General study findings and limits: A later analysis found most CMV-associated TCR beta chains apparently HLA-restricted. Some TCR beta chains (roughly 150 of them) were listed as cytomegalovirus-associated. Rarity characterized most TCR sequences, yet some public TCRs appeared in many donors.

This CDR3 is built from 17 residues. Trimming took 3 bases from V and 0 from J; bases not matched to a gene: 11. CDR1 is SEHNR and CDR2 is FQNEAQ in the germline V gene (reference sequence). Material for sequencing was PBMCs. The receptor's source is a male donor in good health and CMV-seropositive. The genes are TRBV7-9 and TRBJ2-7, with 7 bases that match TRBD1. The CDR3: CASSFETGPSYSYEQYF. CDR3 coding DNA: TGTGCCAGCAGCTTCGAGACAGGGCCCTCTTACTCCTACGAGCAGTACTTC.